This record looks at one T cell receptor (beta chain) sequence and its context. Its cognate antigen is unknown. 60 Vbeta and 13 Jbeta primers were used in PCR. Sequencing used immunoSEQ multiplex PCR; TCRdb keeps in-frame clones, though not all of them. The sample carries fewer than 150,000 clones, 70% to 85% recorded once. These data belong to a study of cytomegalovirus exposure and HLA in healthy donors. On the study more broadly: Counted in an early data release were about 85 million unique TCRs from HLA-typed donors. Study-level results: According to a later analysis, donors in an Asian-associated ancestry cluster reportedly had fewer N-insertions than the roughly 630-donor mean. The study assumed roughly uniform donor sequencing depth for presence/absence analyses. A later analysis found that most CMV-associated TCR beta chains appeared HLA-restricted.

Per germline, CDR1 MGHDK and CDR2 SYGVNS. Trimming left V 3 bases short and J 5 bases short, with 14 bases between. The CDR3 covers 14 residues. Sequencing was done on a sample of PBMCs. The receptor comes from a woman aged 18 to 35 in good health and CMV-seronegative. The chain combines TRBV25-1 with TRBJ2-7, with D maybe TRBD1 (6 bases). CDR3 region: CASSDPGTHDEQYV. DNA of the CDR3: TGTGCCAGCAGTGATCCGGGGACACATGACGAGCAGTACGTC.